The 14 T cell receptor beta chains listed next were all sequenced from one sample in a study of blood T cell repertoires in COVID-19. Assay used: immunoSEQ multiplex PCR; TCRdb lists only in-frame clones, some missing. The table lists hundreds of thousands of clones, roughly 89% of them singletons, with around 1.4% in the top ten. The sequenced material came from peripheral blood. The receptors shown here come from a woman aged 25 to 45 with active or convalescent COVID-19.

The chain links TRBV27 to TRBJ2-7; 7 nucleotides agree with TRBD1. The CDR3 is 16 amino acids. J was trimmed by 1 base and V by 2 bases; bases with no gene match: 8. Germline CDR1 is MNHEY and CDR2 is SMNVEV (reference sequence). CDR3 DNA sequence: TGTGCCAGCAGTTTAACAGGGGAAGGCTGGTCCTACGAGCAGTACTTC. This encodes CASSLTGEGWSYEQYF.

This chain joins TRBV28 and TRBJ1-2, with D perhaps TRBD1 (5 bases). The ends were cut back, 2 bases at V and 2 bases at J, with 9 bases in the middle. Germline V gene lookup returns CDR1 MDHEN and CDR2 SYDVKM. This CDR3 contains 14 residues. The chain's CDR3 is CASSLGYRNYGYTF. The CDR3 nucleotides are TGTGCCAGCAGTTTAGGGTACAGGAACTATGGCTACACCTTC.

The chain recombines TRBV3-1 (or the pseudogene TRBV3-2) with TRBJ1-4; TRBD1 might be the D (5 bases). The V gene's germline CDR1 is LGHDT and CDR2 YNNKEL (reference sequence). V lost 2 bases and J 6 bases, leaving 13 bases between the germline ends. The CDR3 covers 15 residues. CDR3 sequence (DNA): TGTGCCAGCAGCCAATTACCCTCGGGGGATGAAAAACTGTTTTTT. This sequence encodes CASSQLPSGDEKLFF.

V gene TRBV14 combines with J gene TRBJ2-7; TRBD2 agrees at 9 bases. J lost 3 bases, V lost 4 bases, and 7 bases had no gene match. In germline, CDR1 is SGHDN, CDR2 FVKESK. This CDR3 is 15 amino acids long. The CDR3 nucleotides read TGTGCCAGCAGCCTCAGACTAGCGGAATTCTACGAGCAGTACTTC. Its translation: CASSLRLAEFYEQYF. The whole variable domain, remainder taken from reference TRBV14 and TRBJ2-7, is EAGVTQFPSHSVIEKGQTVTLRCDPISGHDNLYWYRRVMGKEIKFLLHFVKESKQDESGMPNNRFLAERTGGTYSTLKVQPAELEDSGVYFCASSLRLAEFYEQYFGPGTRLTVT.

The chain links TRBV2 to TRBJ2-1; D perhaps matches TRBD2 (5 bases). The germline CDR1 and CDR2 sequences are SNHLY and FYNNEI. V was trimmed by 7 bases and J by 9 bases, leaving 10 bases between them. The CDR3 has 11 residues. CDR3: CASTSSGEQFF. The DNA of the CDR3 is TGTGCCAGCACCTCGAGCGGTGAGCAGTTCTTC. The variable domain in full, with the rest retrieved from reference TRBV2 and TRBJ2-1, is EPEVTQTPSHQVTQMGQEVILRCVPISNHLYFYWYRQILGQKVEFLVSFYNNEISEKSEIFDDQFSVERPDGSNFTLKIRSTKLEDSAMYFCASTSSGEQFFGPGTRLTVL.

The gene calls are TRBV10-3 and TRBJ2-3; 9 bases fit TRBD2. CDR1 and CDR2 (germline): ENHRY, SYGVKD. This CDR3 region has 16 residues. The V gene end was trimmed by 5 bases and the J gene end by 0 bases; junction bases not matched to a gene: 6. The CDR3 sequence: CAISPGLATSTDTQYF. The CDR3, as DNA: TGTGCCATCAGTCCCGGACTAGCGACTAGCACAGATACGCAGTATTTT.

V gene TRBV7-9 combines with J gene TRBJ1-2; TRBD1 aligns across 12 bases. Trimming took 6 bases from V and 6 from J; bases not matched to a gene: 8. This CDR3 contains 15 residues. In germline, CDR1 is SEHNR, CDR2 FQNEAQ (reference sequence). CDR3 residues: CASSSGTGGIHGYTF. The CDR3 DNA reads TGTGCCAGCAGTTCCGGGACAGGGGGCATTCATGGCTACACCTTC.

This chain joins TRBV5-6 and TRBJ2-1; no definite D call. This CDR3 contains 15 residues. V lost 2 bases, J lost 0 bases, and 9 bases lay in between. Germline-derived CDR1 and CDR2 are SGHDT and YYEEEE. CDR3 residues: CASSLTYSSYNEQFF. Written as DNA, the CDR3 is TGTGCCAGCAGCTTAACTTACAGCTCCTACAATGAGCAGTTCTTC.

This chain connects TRBV3-1 (or the pseudogene TRBV3-2) to TRBJ1-3, with D perhaps matching TRBD1 (5 bases). The CDR3 loop spans 18 amino acids. Germline V gene lookup returns CDR1 LGHDT and CDR2 YNNKEL (reference sequence). Trimming took off 0 bases at V and 0 bases at J, with 15 bases between the two ends. The CDR3 sequence: CASSQDRGYDPSGNTIYF. For the CDR3, the DNA is TGTGCCAGCAGCCAAGATAGGGGTTACGACCCCTCTGGAAACACCATATATTTT.

The chain combines TRBV6-4 with TRBJ1-4; no definite D call. V was trimmed by 4 bases and J by 7 bases, leaving 19 bases between them. CDR1 and CDR2 (germline): MRHNA, SNTAGT. There are 16 residues in the CDR3. CDR3 region: CASSAEGGPAGEKLFF. The CDR3 nucleotides are TGTGCCAGCAGTGCCGAAGGCGGTCCGGCGGGTGAAAAACTGTTTTTT.

This chain joins TRBV5-1 and TRBJ1-1; D is perhaps TRBD1 (5 bases). The CDR3 consists of 13 residues. The ends were cut back, 1 base at V and 6 bases at J, with 10 bases in the middle. Germline lookup yields CDR1 SGHRS and CDR2 YFSETQ. As DNA, the CDR3 is TGCGCCAGCAGCTTGCGGGGGGACGCTGAAGCTTTCTTT. Protein sequence: CASSLRGDAEAFF.

This sequence joins TRBV5-1 and TRBJ1-1; D ambiguous. The germline V gene encodes CDR1 SGHRS and CDR2 YFSETQ. The CDR3 totals 13 residues. V lost 4 bases, J lost 0 bases, and 7 bases lay in between. The CDR3, as DNA: TGCGCCAGCAGCGGAGGCCTGAACACTGAAGCTTTCTTT. As protein: CASSGGLNTEAFF.

The gene calls are TRBV19 and TRBJ2-1, with unresolved D. V lost 9 bases and J 2 bases, leaving 14 bases between the germline ends. The CDR3 loop spans 14 amino acids. Looked up from germline, CDR1 is LNHDA and CDR2 is SQIVND (reference sequence). The CDR3 region is CASFPEFTYNEQFF. For the CDR3, the DNA is TGTGCCAGCTTTCCAGAATTCACCTACAATGAGCAGTTCTTC.

The chain recombines TRBV3-1 (or the pseudogene TRBV3-2) with TRBJ1-5; TRBD1 aligns across 8 bases. Germline-derived CDR1 and CDR2 are LGHDT and YNNKEL (reference sequence). With V trimmed by 5 bases and J by 2 bases, 2 bases remained unmatched. The CDR3 covers 14 residues. CDR3 nucleotides: TGTGCCAGCAGCGAGACAGGGGGCAATCAGCCCCAGCATTTT. Protein product: CASSETGGNQPQHF.